These T cell receptor beta chains were read from a single sample in a study of cytomegalovirus exposure and HLA in healthy donors. Sequenced by immunoSEQ multiplex PCR; TCRdb stores in-frame clones only, minus some. Of approximately 130,000 clones listed, 70% to 90% were seen once; the top ten hold 2.1%. Material for sequencing was PBMCs. These receptors all come from a woman aged 30 to 39 in good health and CMV-seronegative. CDR3s include the opening cysteine and the closing phenylalanine or tryptophan.

v_gene | CDR3aa
TRBV6-5 | CASSPGGANSPLHF
TRBV2 | CASSDRTGGWGGNTIYF
TRBV6-5 | CASSYGEGTEAFF
TRBV19 | CASSSPGTGSYEQYF
TRBV7-2 | CASSLRQGSGNTIYF
TRBV2 | CASRGALSTPTQYF
TRBV6-5 | CASSYTLGQDTQYF
TRBV7-6 | CASSLTGTGDTYEQYF
TRBV6-5 | CASSYQGAYEQYF
TRBV14 | CASSQRRQGISYEQYF
TRBV5-6 | CASSLGRGQGATEAFF
TRBV6-1 | CASSERIPNYGYTF
TRBV6-1 | CASLHEGWAGELFF
TRBV5-6 | CASSRSGGLYTDTQYF
TRBV5-1 | CASSRGTSGGQETQYF
TRBV10-2 | CASSKEHNRFF
TRBV4-1 | CASSQVLDPGQGTYEQYF
TRBV6-6 | CASRQGLGFTDTQYF
TRBV7-8 | CASRWDTESTDTQYF
TRBV19 | CASSISADNYGYTF
TRBV6-5 | CASRARDISYNEQFF
TRBV7-2 | CASSLGRAGGYSYEQYF
TRBV19 | CASSPSMGPQPQHF
TRBV11-3 | CASSLDGGSNTGELFF
TRBV4-2 | CASSQLGLAGDDEQYF
TRBV9 | CASSVGTLDYNEQFF
TRBV5-4 | CASSYGQEQETQYF
TRBV11-3 | CASSLDGANTIYF
TRBV5-1 | CASSFGQGTHEQYF
TRBV5-6 | CASSLVQGMNTEAFF
TRBV5-1 | CASSSQGGGYGYTF
TRBV9 | CASNVGAPDHEQYF
TRBV30 | CAWRWGVQETQYF
TRBV7-8 | CASSLEDRGAHYEQYF
TRBV13 | CASSHLAGGAKNIQYF
TRBV7-8 | CASSLLRWNTEAFF
TRBV18 | CASSPGQVNQPQHF
TRBV30 | CAWSPGHNDQPQHF
TRBV18 | CASSPETSGREQYF
TRBV5-1 | CASSPPGQSNTEAFF
TRBV9 | CASSVGTTNEKLFF
TRBV27 | CASSLSAGGLSEQFF
TRBV2 | CASSYGQGGGYGYTF
TRBV6-1 | CASSEAGGPSYEQYF
TRBV13 | CASSSGQGASSYNEQFF
TRBV6-6 | CASTPGQGKGTQYF